The table lists the clone carrying this TCR beta chain with a few counts. Its matching antigen is unknown. The TCR beta profiling, which covered VDJ combination and CDR3 sequence, was carried out using genomic DNA as the template. TCRdb itself ran the reads through MiXCR, one entry per CDR3 protein. This sample carries some 290,000 distinct CDR3 sequences, about 56% of them seen once, and the ten largest clones take under 8.5%. The entry originates in a study of CD8+CD57+ T cells in acquired aplastic anemia. Trimming took 5 bases from V and 3 from J; bases not matched to a gene: 4. The germline V gene encodes CDR1 LNHDA and CDR2 SQIVND (reference sequence). The CDR3 is 13 amino acids. Study-level points and caveats: Any difference that existed in CD8+ Simpson's diversity between patients and controls was not significant.

Sequenced material: sorted CD4+, CD8+, or CD8+CD57+ T cells (not recorded which) from PBMCs. This chain connects TRBV19 to TRBJ2-7; the match to TRBD1 covers 7 bases. The clonotype originates from a human donor with severe aplastic anemia or a healthy control (not recorded which). The CDR3 DNA sequence: TGTGCCAGTAGTCCCCGGACAGGCTACGAGCAGTACTTC. It translates to CASSPRTGYEQYF.